This T cell receptor beta chain derives from a study of graft-versus-host responses after intestinal transplantation. Study-level background: The whole recipient group had anti-thymocyte globulin induction followed by tacrolimus and steroids for around 3 years. Study-wide results and limits: Clonal ratios of graft-versus-host to host-versus-graft in allografts were high for patients exhibiting graft-donor T cell macrochimerism. Early after transplant, HvG clones declined as circulating GvH clones peaked.

There were some 200,000 CFSE-labeled responder cells plated together with some 200,000 irradiated, violet-dye-labeled stimulator cells. Responder cells that were proliferating and CFSE-low, both CD3+CD4+ and CD3+CD8+, were sorted after the reaction. In its sample, this clone was seen a few times. Sequencing was performed with immunoSEQ multiplex PCR; in TCRdb, only in-frame clones are kept and a portion is missing. The sample holds just over 9,000 clones, about 33% seen once. The starting material was alloreactive CD8+ T cells from a mixed lymphocyte reaction culture, obtained before transplantation. Subset reported: CFSE-low proliferating T cells sorted from roughly six-day pre-transplant mixed lymphocyte reaction (GvH or HvG direction). The clonotype originates from a human patient who was an organ donor for intestinal transplantation.

CDR3 DNA: TGTGCCAGCAGCCAACCTCTTGTTAGGACTCCGAAGCTGTTTTTT. Translated: CASSQPLVRTPKLFF. The chain uses TRBV4-2 and TRBJ2-2; possibly TRBD2 for D (5 bases). The CDR3 spans 15 residues. Trimming took off 2 bases at V and 12 bases at J, with 19 bases between the two ends. The germline V gene encodes CDR1 LGHNA and CDR2 YNFKEQ.